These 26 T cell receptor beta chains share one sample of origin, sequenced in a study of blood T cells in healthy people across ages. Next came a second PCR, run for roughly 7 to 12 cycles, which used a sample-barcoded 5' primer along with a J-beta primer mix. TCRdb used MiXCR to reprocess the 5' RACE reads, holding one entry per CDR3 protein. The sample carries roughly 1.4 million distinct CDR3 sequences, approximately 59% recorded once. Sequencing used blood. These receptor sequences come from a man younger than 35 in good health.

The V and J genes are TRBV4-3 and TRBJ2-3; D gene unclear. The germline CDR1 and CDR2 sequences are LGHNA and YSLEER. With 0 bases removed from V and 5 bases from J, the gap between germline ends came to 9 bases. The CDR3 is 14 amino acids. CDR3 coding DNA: TGCGCCAGCAGCCAAGATCCTCTAATAGATACGCAGTATTTT. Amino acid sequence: CASSQDPLIDTQYF.

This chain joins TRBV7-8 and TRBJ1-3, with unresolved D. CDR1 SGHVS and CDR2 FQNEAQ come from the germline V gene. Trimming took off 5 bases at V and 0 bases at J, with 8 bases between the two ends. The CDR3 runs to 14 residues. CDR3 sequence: CASSKYFSGNTIYF. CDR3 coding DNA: TGTGCCAGCAGCAAGTACTTCTCTGGAAACACCATATATTTT.

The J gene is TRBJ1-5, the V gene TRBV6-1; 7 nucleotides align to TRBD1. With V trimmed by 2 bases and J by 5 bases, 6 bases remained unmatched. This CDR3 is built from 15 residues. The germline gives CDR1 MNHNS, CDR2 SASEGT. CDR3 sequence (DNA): TGTGCCAGCAGTGAATATAATAGGGGGCATCAGCCCCAGCATTTT. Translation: CASSEYNRGHQPQHF.

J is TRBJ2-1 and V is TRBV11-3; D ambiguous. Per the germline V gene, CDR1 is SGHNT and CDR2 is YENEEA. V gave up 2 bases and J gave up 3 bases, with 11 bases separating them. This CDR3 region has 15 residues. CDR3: CASSLKGGVYNEQFF. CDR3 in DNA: TGTGCCAGCAGCTTAAAAGGTGGCGTCTACAATGAGCAGTTCTTC.

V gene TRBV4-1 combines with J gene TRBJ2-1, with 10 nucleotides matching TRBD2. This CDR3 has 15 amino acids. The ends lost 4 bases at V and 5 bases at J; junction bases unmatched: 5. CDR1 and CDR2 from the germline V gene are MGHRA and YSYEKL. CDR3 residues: CASSLSGLADNEQFF. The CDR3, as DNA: TGCGCCAGCAGCCTCTCAGGACTAGCGGACAATGAGCAGTTCTTC.

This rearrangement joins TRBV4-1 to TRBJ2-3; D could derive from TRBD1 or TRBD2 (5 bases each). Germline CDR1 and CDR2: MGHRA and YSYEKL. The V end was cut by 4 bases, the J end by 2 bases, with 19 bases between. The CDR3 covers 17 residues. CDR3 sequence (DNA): TGCGCCAGCAGCCCACTGGGGCCGGCAGGGACCACAGATACGCAGTATTTT. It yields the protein CASSPLGPAGTTDTQYF.

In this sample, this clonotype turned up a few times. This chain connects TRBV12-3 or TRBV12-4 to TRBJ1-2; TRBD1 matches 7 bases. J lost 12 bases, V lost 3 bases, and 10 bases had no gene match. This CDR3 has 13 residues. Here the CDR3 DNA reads TGTGCCAGCAGTTTCGGGCAGGGGGAACAAAACACCTTC. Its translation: CASSFGQGEQNTF.

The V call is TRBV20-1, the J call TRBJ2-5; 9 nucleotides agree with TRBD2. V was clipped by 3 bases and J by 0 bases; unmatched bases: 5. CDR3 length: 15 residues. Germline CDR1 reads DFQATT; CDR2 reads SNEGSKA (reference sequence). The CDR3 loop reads CSARTSGTNQETQYF. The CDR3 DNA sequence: TGCAGTGCTAGGACTAGCGGTACAAACCAAGAGACCCAGTACTTC.

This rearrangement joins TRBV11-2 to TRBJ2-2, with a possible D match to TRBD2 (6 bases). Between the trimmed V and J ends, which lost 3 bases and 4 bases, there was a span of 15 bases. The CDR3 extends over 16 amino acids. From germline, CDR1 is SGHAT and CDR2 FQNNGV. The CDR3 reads CASSLGLPRPTGELFF. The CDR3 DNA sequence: TGTGCCAGCAGCTTGGGACTCCCCCGACCCACCGGGGAGCTGTTTTTT. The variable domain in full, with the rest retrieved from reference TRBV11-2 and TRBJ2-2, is EAGVAQSPRYKIIEKRQSVAFWCNPISGHATLYWYQQILGQGPKLLIQFQNNGVVDDSQLPKDRFSAERLKGVDSTLKIQPAKLEDSAVYLCASSLGLPRPTGELFFGEGSRLTVL.

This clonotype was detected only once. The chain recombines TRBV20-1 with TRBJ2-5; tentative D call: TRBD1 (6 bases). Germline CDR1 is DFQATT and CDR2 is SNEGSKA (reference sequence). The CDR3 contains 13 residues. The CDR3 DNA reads TGCAGCTACCAGGACAGTTCAATAGAGACCCAGTACTTC. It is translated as CSYQDSSIETQYF.

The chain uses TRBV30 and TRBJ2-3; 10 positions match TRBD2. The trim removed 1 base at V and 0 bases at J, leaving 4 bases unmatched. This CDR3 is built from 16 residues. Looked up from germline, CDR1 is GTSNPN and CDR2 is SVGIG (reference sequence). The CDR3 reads CAWSASSGGSTDTQYF. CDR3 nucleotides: TGTGCCTGGAGTGCCTCTAGCGGGGGTAGCACAGATACGCAGTATTTT.

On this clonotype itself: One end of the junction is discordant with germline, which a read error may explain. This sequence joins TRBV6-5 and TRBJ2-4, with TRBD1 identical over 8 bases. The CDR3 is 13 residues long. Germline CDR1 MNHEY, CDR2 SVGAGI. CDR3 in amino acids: CASRPGQGNIRYF. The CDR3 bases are TGTGCCAGCAGACCCGGACAGGGCAACATTCGGTACTTC.

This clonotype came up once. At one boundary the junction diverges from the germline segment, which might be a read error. The CDR3 spells CVSSATGSQETQYF. In DNA, the CDR3 is TGTGTCAGCAGTGCCACCGGGAGCCAAGAGACCCAGTACTTC. The chain has TRBV12-3 or TRBV12-4 and TRBJ2-5, with a tentative D call TRBD2 (6 bases). This CDR3 is 14 amino acids long.

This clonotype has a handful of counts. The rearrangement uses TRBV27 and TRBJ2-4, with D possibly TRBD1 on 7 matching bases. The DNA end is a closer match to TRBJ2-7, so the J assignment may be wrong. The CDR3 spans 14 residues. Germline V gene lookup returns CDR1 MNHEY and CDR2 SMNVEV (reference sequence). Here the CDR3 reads CASSLSPGGYEQYF. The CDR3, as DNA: TGTGCCAGCAGTTTATCCCCAGGGGGGTACGAGCAGTACTTC.

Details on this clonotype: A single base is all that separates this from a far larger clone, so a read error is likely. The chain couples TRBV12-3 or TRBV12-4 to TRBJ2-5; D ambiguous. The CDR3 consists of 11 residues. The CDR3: CASGFRETQYF. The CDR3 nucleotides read TGTGCCAGCGGTTTCCGGGAGACCCAGTACTTC.

In nucleotides, the CDR3 is TGCAGTGCTAGAACAGGGGACGAGCAGTACTTC. This gives the protein CSARTGDEQYF. The J gene is TRBJ2-5, the V gene TRBV20-1; 7 bases are shared with TRBD1. The end of the DNA aligns better with TRBJ2-7, so the J call may be wrong. CDR3 length equals 11 residues. Per the germline V gene, CDR1 is DFQATT and CDR2 is SNEGSKA (reference sequence).

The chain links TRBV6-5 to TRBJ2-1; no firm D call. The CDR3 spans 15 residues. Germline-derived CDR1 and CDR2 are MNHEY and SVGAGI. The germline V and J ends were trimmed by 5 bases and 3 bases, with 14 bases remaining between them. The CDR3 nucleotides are TGTGCCAGCAGTGTAGATTCTCCCAGCTACAATGAGCAGTTCTTC. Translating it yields CASSVDSPSYNEQFF.

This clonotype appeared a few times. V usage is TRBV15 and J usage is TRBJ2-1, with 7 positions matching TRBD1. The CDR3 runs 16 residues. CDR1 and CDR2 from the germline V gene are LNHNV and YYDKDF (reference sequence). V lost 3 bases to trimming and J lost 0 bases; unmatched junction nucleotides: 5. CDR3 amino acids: CATSSLRDSSYNEQFF. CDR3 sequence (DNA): TGTGCCACCAGCAGTCTGAGGGACAGCTCCTACAATGAGCAGTTCTTC.

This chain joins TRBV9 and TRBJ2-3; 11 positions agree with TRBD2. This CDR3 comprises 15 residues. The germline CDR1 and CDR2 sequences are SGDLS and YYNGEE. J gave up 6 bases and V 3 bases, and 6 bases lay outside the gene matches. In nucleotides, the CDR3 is TGTGCCAGCAGCGCCACCGGGACTAGCGGTGATACGCAGTATTTT. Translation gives CASSATGTSGDTQYF.

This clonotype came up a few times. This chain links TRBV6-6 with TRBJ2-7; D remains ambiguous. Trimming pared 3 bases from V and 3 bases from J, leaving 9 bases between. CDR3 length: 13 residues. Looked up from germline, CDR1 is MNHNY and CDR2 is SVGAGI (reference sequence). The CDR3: CASSYGGFYEQYF. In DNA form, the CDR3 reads TGTGCCAGCAGTTATGGCGGATTCTACGAGCAGTACTTC.

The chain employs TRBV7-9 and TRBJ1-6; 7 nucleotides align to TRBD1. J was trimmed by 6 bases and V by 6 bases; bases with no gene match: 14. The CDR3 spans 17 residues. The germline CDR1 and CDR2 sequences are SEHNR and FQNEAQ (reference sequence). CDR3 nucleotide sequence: TGTGCCAGCAGGCCAAGTTCCGGGACAGCCCTTAATTCACCCCTCCACTTT. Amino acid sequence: CASRPSSGTALNSPLHF.

CDR3 in amino acids: CASTPRSVSPYNEQFF. The CDR3, as DNA: TGCGCCAGCACCCCACGGTCAGTATCGCCCTACAATGAGCAGTTCTTC. V gene TRBV5-1 combines with J gene TRBJ2-1; no firm D call. V was trimmed by 6 bases and J by 2 bases, leaving 18 bases between them. Germline lookup yields CDR1 SGHRS and CDR2 YFSETQ. The CDR3 sequence is 16 residues long.

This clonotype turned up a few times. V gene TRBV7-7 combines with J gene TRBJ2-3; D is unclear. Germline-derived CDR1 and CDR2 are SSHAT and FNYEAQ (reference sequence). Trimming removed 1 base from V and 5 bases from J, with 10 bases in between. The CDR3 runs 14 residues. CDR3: CASSLGPTQDTQYF. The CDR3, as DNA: TGTGCCAGCAGCTTAGGACCTACCCAAGATACGCAGTATTTT.

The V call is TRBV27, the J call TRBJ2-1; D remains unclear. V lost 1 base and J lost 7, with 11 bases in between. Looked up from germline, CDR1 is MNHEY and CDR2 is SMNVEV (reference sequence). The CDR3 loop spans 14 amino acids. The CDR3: CASSLLPSSNEQFF. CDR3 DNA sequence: TGTGCCAGCAGTTTATTACCCTCCTCTAATGAGCAGTTCTTC.

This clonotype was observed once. Here the CDR3 DNA reads TGTGCCAGCAGCACGGAACAGATACAAGAGACCCAGTACTTC. Protein: CASSTEQIQETQYF. This rearrangement joins TRBV7-2 to TRBJ2-5; unclear D gene. Germline CDR1 reads SGHTA; CDR2 reads FQGNSA. The length of the CDR3 is 14 residues. V was shortened by 5 bases and J by 2 bases, with 12 bases between the two germline ends.

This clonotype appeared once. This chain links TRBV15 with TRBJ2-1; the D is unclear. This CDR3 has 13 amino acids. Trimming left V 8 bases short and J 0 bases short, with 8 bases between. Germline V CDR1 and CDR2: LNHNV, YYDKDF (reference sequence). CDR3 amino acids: CATLSTSYNEQFF. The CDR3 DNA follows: TGTGCCACCCTCTCGACCTCCTACAATGAGCAGTTCTTC.